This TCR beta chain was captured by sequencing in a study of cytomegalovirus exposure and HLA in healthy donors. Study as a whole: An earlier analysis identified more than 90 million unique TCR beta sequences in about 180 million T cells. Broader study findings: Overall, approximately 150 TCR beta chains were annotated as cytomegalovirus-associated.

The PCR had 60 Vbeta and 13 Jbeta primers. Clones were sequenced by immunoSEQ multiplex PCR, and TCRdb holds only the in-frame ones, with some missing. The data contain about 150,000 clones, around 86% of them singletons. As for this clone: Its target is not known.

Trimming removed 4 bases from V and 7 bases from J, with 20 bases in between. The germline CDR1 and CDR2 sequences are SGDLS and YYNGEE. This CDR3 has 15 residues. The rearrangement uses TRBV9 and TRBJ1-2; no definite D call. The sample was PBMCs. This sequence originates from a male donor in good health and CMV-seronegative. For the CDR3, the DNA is TGTGCCAGCAGCCCAAAGGCAGGAGGCGCCCTTGGCTACACCTTC. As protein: CASSPKAGGALGYTF.